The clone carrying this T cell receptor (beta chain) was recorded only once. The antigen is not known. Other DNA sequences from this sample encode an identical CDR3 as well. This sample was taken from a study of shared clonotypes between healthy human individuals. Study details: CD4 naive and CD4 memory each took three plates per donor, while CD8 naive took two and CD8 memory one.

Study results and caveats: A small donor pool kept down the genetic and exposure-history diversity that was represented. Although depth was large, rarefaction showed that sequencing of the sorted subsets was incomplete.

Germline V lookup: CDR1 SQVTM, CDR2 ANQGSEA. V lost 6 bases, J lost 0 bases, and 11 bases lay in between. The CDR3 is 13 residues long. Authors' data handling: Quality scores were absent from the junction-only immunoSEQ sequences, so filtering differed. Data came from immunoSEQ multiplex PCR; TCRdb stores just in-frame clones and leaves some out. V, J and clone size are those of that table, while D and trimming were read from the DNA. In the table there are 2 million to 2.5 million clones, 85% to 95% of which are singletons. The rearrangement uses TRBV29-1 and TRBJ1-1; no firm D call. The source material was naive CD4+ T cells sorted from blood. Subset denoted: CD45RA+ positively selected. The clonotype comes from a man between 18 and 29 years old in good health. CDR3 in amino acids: CSVVGRLNTEAFF. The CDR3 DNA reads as TGCAGCGTCGTTGGACGGCTGAACACTGAAGCTTTCTTT.